The present entry profiles one T cell receptor beta chain with its context. The data derive from a study of blood T cell repertoires in COVID-19. The Seattle patients, enrolled during active infection, were followed longitudinally. The CDR3 contains 14 residues. With V trimmed by 0 bases and J by 3 bases, 3 bases remained unmatched. Germline V CDR1 and CDR2: SGDLS, YYNGEE. In the original workflow: Quantification of nucleated cells was approximated via reference gene primer amplification. Sequencing was performed with immunoSEQ multiplex PCR; in TCRdb, only in-frame clones are kept and a portion is missing. V and J calls and clone size follow that table, whereas D and trimming were derived from the DNA. The profile shows roughly 570,000 clones, roughly nine tenths of them singletons.

The chain couples TRBV9 to TRBJ2-7; 7 nucleotides agree with TRBD2. This TCR derives from a woman in her forties or fifties with COVID-19, enrolled during active disease. What was sequenced was peripheral blood. This CDR3 reads CASSVAAGDYEQYF. As DNA, the CDR3 is TGTGCCAGCAGCGTAGCGGCGGGGGACTACGAGCAGTACTTC. The variable domain in full, completed from reference TRBV9 and TRBJ2-7, reads DSGVTQTPKHLITATGQRVTLRCSPRSGDLSVYWYQQSLDQGLQFLIQYYNGEERAKGNILERFSAQQFPDLHSELNLSSLELGDSALYFCASSVAAGDYEQYFGPGTRLTVT.